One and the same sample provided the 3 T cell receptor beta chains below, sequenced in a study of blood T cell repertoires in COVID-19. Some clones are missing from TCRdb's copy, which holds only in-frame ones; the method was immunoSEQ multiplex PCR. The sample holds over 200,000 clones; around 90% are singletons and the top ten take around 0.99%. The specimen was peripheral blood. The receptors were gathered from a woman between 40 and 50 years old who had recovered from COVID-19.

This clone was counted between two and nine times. Here the CDR3 DNA reads TGTGCCAGCAACGTGGACAGTCCTACGACCGGGGAGCTGTTTTTT. Its translation: CASNVDSPTTGELFF. The V call is TRBV4-2, the J call TRBJ2-2; D is possibly TRBD1 (6 bases). The germline V gene has CDR1 LGHNA and CDR2 YNFKEQ. The ends were cut back, 7 bases at V and 5 bases at J, with 17 bases in the middle. CDR3 length equals 15 residues.

CDR3 region: CASSQHLGDLRGEKLFF. DNA for the CDR3: TGTGCCAGCAGCCAACATCTGGGGGACCTACGGGGGGAAAAACTGTTTTTT. This chain connects TRBV27 to TRBJ1-4; possible D gene TRBD1, 5 bases. CDR3 length: 17 residues. V dropped 6 bases and J dropped 8 bases, with 25 bases sitting between them. Per the germline V gene, CDR1 is MNHEY and CDR2 is SMNVEV (reference sequence). Filled out from reference TRBV27 and TRBJ1-4, the complete variable domain reads EAQVTQNPRYLITVTGKKLTVTCSQNMNHEYMSWYRQDPGLGLRQIYYSMNVEVTDKGDVPEGYKVSRKEKRNFPLILESPSPNQTSLYFCASSQHLGDLRGEKLFFGSGTQLSVL.

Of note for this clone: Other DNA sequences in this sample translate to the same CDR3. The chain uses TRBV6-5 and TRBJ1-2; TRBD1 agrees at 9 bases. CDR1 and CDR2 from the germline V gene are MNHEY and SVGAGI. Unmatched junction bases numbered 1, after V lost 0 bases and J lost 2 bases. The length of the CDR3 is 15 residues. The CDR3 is CASSYSGQGNYGYTF. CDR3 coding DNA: TGTGCCAGCAGTTACTCAGGACAGGGGAACTATGGCTACACCTTC.